This TCR beta chain was identified during a study of response to subunit inactivated influenza vaccine. This clonotype occurred many times. The CDR3 sequence is 12 residues long. The germline V gene has CDR1 SGHRS and CDR2 YFSETQ. The ends were cut back, 2 bases at V and 3 bases at J, with 6 bases in the middle. One entry per CDR3 protein, called by TCRdb with MiXCR from the RT-PCR reads. The sample yields 500,000 to 650,000 distinct CDR3 sequences, about 7.6% seen once. The sequences come from PBMCs from blood, collected around 25 months after vaccination. The chain employs TRBV5-1 and TRBJ2-7; TRBD1 is a possible D gene (5 bases). This clonotype was obtained from a man aged 45 to 70 who received an inactivated influenza vaccine. CDR3 in amino acids: CASSLQDYEQYF. The CDR3 nucleotides are TGCGCCAGCAGCTTACAGGACTACGAGCAGTACTTC.